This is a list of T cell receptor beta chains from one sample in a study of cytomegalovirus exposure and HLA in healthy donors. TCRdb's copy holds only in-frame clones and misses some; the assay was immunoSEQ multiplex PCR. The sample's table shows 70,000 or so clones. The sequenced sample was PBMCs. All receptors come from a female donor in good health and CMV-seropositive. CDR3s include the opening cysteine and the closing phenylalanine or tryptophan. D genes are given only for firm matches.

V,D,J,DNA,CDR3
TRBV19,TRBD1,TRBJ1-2,TGTGCCAGTAGTATGAGTGACAGGGGGTTGTATGGCTACACCTTC,CASSMSDRGLYGYTF
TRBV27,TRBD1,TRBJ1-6,TGTGCCAGCAGCCTGTCGAGACAGGGGGACTCACCCCTCCACTTT,CASSLSRQGDSPLHF
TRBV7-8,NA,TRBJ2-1,TGTGCCAGCAGCTTCCTACAAGCGACAGGATACAGCAACAATGAGCAGTTCTTC,CASSFLQATGYSNNEQFF
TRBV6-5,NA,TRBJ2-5,TGTGCCAGCAGTTACGGAACTGGTGGGGCGGAGACCCAGTACTTC,CASSYGTGGAETQYF
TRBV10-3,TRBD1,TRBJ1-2,TGTGCCATCACCCCGGGACAGGGGGCTTTTAGCTATGGCTACACCTTC,CAITPGQGAFSYGYTF
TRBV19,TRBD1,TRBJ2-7,TGTGCCAGTAGTCCAAGGGGGACAGGGGTCTACGAGCAGTACTTC,CASSPRGTGVYEQYF
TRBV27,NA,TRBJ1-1,TGTGCCAGCAGTTTGGTTGAGGGTGAAGCTTTCTTT,CASSLVEGEAFF
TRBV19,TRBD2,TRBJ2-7,TGTGCCAGTAGTGGGACTAGCGGGTCTTACGAGCAGTACTTC,CASSGTSGSYEQYF
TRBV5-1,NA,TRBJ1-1,TGCGCCAGCAGCTCATCCCCCCCAAACACTGAAGCTTTCTTT,CASSSSPPNTEAFF
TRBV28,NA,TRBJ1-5,TGTGCCAGCAGTTTGGGGCAGGCAGGTCAGCCCCAGCATTTT,CASSLGQAGQPQHF
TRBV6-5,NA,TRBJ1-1,TGTGCCAGCAGTTACCTCGACTGGAACACTGAAGCTTTCTTT,CASSYLDWNTEAFF
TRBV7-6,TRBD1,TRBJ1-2,TGTGCCAGCAGCTTAGCGTCTCCGGGACAGGGTTATGGCTACACCTTC,CASSLASPGQGYGYTF
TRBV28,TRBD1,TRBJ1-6,TGTGCCAGCAGTAAACCCGGGACAGGGGGCTTCTCACCCCTCCACTTT,CASSKPGTGGFSPLHF
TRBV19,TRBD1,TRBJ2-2,TGTGCCAGTAGTATGGGACAGGGGAGTGGGACCGGGGAGCTGTTTTTT,CASSMGQGSGTGELFF
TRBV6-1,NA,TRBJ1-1,TGTGCCAGCAGTCGGGGGGGCTCTGGGAACACTGAAGCTTTCTTT,CASSRGGSGNTEAFF
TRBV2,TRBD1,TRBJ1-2,TGTGCCAGCAGAGTGAGGACAGGGGGCTATGGCTACACCTTC,CASRVRTGGYGYTF
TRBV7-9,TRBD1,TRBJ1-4,TGTGCCAGCAGCCCTAGACAGGGAGATGAAAAACTGTTTTTT,CASSPRQGDEKLFF
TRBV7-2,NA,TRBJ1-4,TGTGCCAGCAGCCATACTCGGGGGACTAATGAAAAACTGTTTTTT,CASSHTRGTNEKLFF
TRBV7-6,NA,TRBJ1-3,TGTGCCAGCAGCTTAGCTGCAGGAGGCACTGGAAACACCATATATTTT,CASSLAAGGTGNTIYF
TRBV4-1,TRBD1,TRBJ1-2,TGCGCCAGCAGGCTCGATCACAGGGGAAAGGGCTATGGCTACACCTTC,CASRLDHRGKGYGYTF
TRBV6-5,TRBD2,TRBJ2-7,TGTGCCAGCAGCCATAGCGGGGGTAGCTCCTACGAGCAGTACTTC,CASSHSGGSSYEQYF
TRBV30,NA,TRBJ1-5,TGTGCCTGGAGTGTACCCCAACCAGGGGAAATAAGCAATCAGCCCCAGCATTTT,CAWSVPQPGEISNQPQHF
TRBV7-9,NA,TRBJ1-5,TGTGCCAGCAGCTTAGATTCAGGGGTCGGTAGTCAGCCCCAGCATTTT,CASSLDSGVGSQPQHF
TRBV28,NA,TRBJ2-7,TGTGCCAGCGGAGGCGGGGCCACCTACGAGCAGTACTTC,CASGGGATYEQYF
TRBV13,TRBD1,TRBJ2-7,TGTGCCAGCAGCTTGGGACAGACCTACGAGCAGTACTTC,CASSLGQTYEQYF
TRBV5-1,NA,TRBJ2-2,TGCGCCAGCAGCTTGTACCTAGAGAACACCGGGGAGCTGTTTTTT,CASSLYLENTGELFF
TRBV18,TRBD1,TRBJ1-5,TGTGCCAGCTCACCCAGAATTACCCGGGACAGGGACCATCAGCCCCAGCATTTT,CASSPRITRDRDHQPQHF
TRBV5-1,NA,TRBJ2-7,TGCGCCAGCAGGAAGGTTCCCGGGACAAACTACGAGCAGTACTTC,CASRKVPGTNYEQYF
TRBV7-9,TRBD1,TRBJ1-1,TGTGCCAGCAGCTTAGTGGGACAGTACACTGAAGCTTTCTTT,CASSLVGQYTEAFF
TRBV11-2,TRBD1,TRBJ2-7,TGTGCCAGCAGCTTGACAGGGTTCGAGCAGTACTTC,CASSLTGFEQYF